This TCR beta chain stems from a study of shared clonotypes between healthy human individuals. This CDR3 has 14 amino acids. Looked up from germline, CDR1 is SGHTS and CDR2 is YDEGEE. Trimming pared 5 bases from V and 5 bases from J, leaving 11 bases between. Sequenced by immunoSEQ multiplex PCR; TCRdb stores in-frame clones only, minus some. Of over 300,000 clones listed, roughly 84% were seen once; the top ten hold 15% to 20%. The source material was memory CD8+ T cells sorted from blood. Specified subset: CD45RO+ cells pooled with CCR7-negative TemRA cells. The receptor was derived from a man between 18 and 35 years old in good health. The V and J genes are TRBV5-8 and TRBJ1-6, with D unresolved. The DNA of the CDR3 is TGTGCCAGCAGTTTCGGTCCTAATAATTCACCCCTCCACTTT. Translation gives CASSFGPNNSPLHF.